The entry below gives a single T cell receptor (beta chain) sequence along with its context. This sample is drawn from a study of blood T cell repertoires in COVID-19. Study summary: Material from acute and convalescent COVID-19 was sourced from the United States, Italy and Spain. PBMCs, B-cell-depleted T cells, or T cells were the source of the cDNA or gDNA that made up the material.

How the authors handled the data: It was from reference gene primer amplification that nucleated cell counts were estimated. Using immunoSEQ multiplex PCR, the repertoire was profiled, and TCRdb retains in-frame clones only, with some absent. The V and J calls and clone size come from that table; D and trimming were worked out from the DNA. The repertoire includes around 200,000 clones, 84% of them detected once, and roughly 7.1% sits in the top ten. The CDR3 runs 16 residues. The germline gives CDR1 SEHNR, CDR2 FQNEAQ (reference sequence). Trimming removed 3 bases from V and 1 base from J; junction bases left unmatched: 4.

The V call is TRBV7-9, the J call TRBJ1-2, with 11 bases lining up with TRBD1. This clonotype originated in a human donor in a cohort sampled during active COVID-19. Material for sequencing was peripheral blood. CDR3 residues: CASSFGTGGLNYGYTF. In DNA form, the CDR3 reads TGTGCCAGCAGCTTCGGGACAGGGGGACTTAACTATGGCTACACCTTC.